These 13 T cell receptor beta chains were all obtained from the same sample, sequenced in a study of cytomegalovirus exposure and HLA in healthy donors. The PCR contained 60 Vbeta and 13 Jbeta primers. Repertoires were generated with immunoSEQ multiplex PCR, while TCRdb's copy carries only in-frame clones and drops some. The data show over 50,000 clones, about 81% seen once. The sample was PBMCs. Source of these receptors: a man between 50 and 59 years old in good health and CMV-seropositive.

This clone was seen just once. V and J are TRBV19 and TRBJ1-2, with 8 nucleotides matching TRBD1. This CDR3 contains 13 residues. Germline loops: CDR1 LNHDA, CDR2 SQIVND (reference sequence). The V and J ends lost 6 bases and 7 bases, in that order; junction bases with no gene match: 7. The CDR3 reads CASREDRDGGYTF. Here the CDR3 DNA reads TGTGCCAGTAGGGAGGACAGGGATGGTGGCTACACCTTC.

This sequence joins TRBV15 and TRBJ2-5; 8 positions match TRBD2. CDR3 length equals 14 residues. J gave up 7 bases and V 4 bases, and 8 bases lay outside the gene matches. Germline V gene sequence: CDR1 LNHNV, CDR2 YYDKDF (reference sequence). The CDR3 spells CATSKRLAGRTQYF. DNA of the CDR3: TGTGCCACCAGCAAAAGGCTAGCGGGCAGGACCCAGTACTTC.

With respect to this clone: Since the CDR3 does not end with the conserved phenylalanine or tryptophan, this likely comes from a read error. The chain is built from TRBV6-5 and TRBJ1-1, with D perhaps TRBD1 (5 bases). Trimming removed 2 bases from V and 5 bases from J, with 9 bases in between. The length of the CDR3 is 13 residues. Germline assignment: CDR1 MNHEY and CDR2 SVGAGI. The CDR3 DNA sequence: TGTGCCAGCAGTTACGTCGGGGGTACTGAAGCTTTCTTG. It is translated as CASSYVGGTEAFL.

The chain uses TRBV19 and TRBJ1-2; no definite D call. Germline V gene lookup returns CDR1 LNHDA and CDR2 SQIVND (reference sequence). V lost 5 bases to trimming and J lost 6 bases, with 16 bases between them. The CDR3 contains 14 residues. CDR3 amino acids: CASSAPVGSNGYTF. The CDR3 DNA is TGTGCCAGTAGTGCCCCAGTGGGGAGCAATGGCTACACCTTC.

This clone was observed once. CDR3 sequence (DNA): TGTGCCAGCTCACCCAATCAGGGGGCGAACTCCTACGAGCAGTACTTC. Protein product: CASSPNQGANSYEQYF. This chain joins TRBV18 and TRBJ2-7; 8 nucleotides line up with TRBD1. J was trimmed by 0 bases and V by 3 bases; bases with no gene match: 7. This CDR3 contains 16 residues. CDR1 and CDR2 (germline): KGHSH, LQKENI.

The gene calls are TRBV18 and TRBJ1-1, with D tentatively TRBD1 (5 bases). The germline V gene encodes CDR1 KGHSH and CDR2 LQKENI. V was clipped by 2 bases and J by 8 bases, with 9 bases between them. The CDR3 runs to 12 residues. The chain's CDR3 is CASSPNRGEAFF. The DNA for the CDR3 is TGTGCCAGCTCACCAAACCGGGGGGAAGCTTTCTTT.

The chain carries TRBV4-3 and TRBJ2-7; 8 bases align to TRBD1. This CDR3 region has 12 residues. From germline, CDR1 is LGHNA and CDR2 YSLEER. V lost 3 bases to trimming and J lost 6 bases; unmatched junction nucleotides: 1. CDR3 in amino acids: CASSHGQGEQYF. Written as DNA, the CDR3 is TGCGCCAGCAGCCACGGACAGGGCGAGCAGTACTTC.

In this sample, this clone turned up once. The chain has TRBV6-6 and TRBJ2-7, with D perhaps TRBD1 (6 bases). The CDR3 has 15 amino acids. V lost 8 bases, J lost 8 bases, and 25 bases lay in between. In germline, CDR1 is MNHNY, CDR2 SVGAGI (reference sequence). CDR3 DNA: TGTGCCAGCCAAGGGGTCCCGGCAGGGGTCGTACAGCAGTACTTC. Translated, it gives CASQGVPAGVVQQYF.

The chain has TRBV5-6 and TRBJ2-3; the match to TRBD2 covers 7 bases. The CDR3 runs 17 residues. V shed 2 bases and J 3 bases; nucleotides not matched to a gene: 12. CDR1 is SGHDT and CDR2 is YYEEEE in the germline V gene. The CDR3 DNA sequence: TGTGCCAGCAGCTTCGCAGGACTAGGATCTTTGACAGATACGCAGTATTTT. Amino acids: CASSFAGLGSLTDTQYF.

The chain employs TRBV4-3 and TRBJ1-2; the D is unclear. Trimming stripped 5 bases from V and 3 bases from J, with 16 bases between. CDR1 LGHNA and CDR2 YSLEER come from the germline V gene. The CDR3 totals 15 residues. CDR3 in amino acids: CASSSQAGLYYGYTF. In nucleotides, the CDR3 is TGCGCCAGCAGCTCCCAGGCAGGCCTATACTATGGCTACACCTTC.

This chain uses TRBV5-4 with TRBJ2-1; 7 nucleotides line up with TRBD2. CDR3 length equals 16 residues. The V segment lost 0 bases and the J segment 7 bases; nucleotides outside the gene matches: 10. Germline-derived CDR1 and CDR2 are SGHNT and YYREEE (reference sequence). This CDR3 reads CASSLVGGGSGNEQFF. As DNA, the CDR3 is TGTGCCAGCAGCTTGGTCGGCGGCGGGAGTGGGAATGAGCAGTTCTTC. The variable domain in full, with the rest retrieved from reference TRBV5-4 and TRBJ2-1, is ETGVTQSPTHLIKTRGQQVTLRCSSQSGHNTVSWYQQALGQGPQFIFQYYREEENGRGNFPPRFSGLQFPNYSSELNVNALELDDSALYLCASSLVGGGSGNEQFFGPGTRLTVL.

The DNA for the CDR3 is TGTGCCAGCAGCCTTGACAGGAGAGAGACCCAGTACTTC. It is translated as CASSLDRRETQYF. The V gene is TRBV7-2, the J gene TRBJ2-5, with a possible D match to TRBD1 (6 bases). This CDR3 region has 13 residues. Per the germline V gene, CDR1 is SGHTA and CDR2 is FQGNSA. The V end lost 5 bases, the J end lost 4 bases, and 11 bases lay between the germline ends.

The V and J genes are TRBV6-5 and TRBJ1-2; tentatively, D is TRBD1 (5 bases). The CDR3 consists of 14 residues. Germline values: CDR1 MNHEY, CDR2 SVGAGI. V lost 0 bases and J lost 2, with 7 bases in between. The CDR3 region is CASSYSAGNYGYTF. DNA of the CDR3: TGTGCCAGCAGTTACTCCGCAGGGAACTATGGCTACACCTTC.